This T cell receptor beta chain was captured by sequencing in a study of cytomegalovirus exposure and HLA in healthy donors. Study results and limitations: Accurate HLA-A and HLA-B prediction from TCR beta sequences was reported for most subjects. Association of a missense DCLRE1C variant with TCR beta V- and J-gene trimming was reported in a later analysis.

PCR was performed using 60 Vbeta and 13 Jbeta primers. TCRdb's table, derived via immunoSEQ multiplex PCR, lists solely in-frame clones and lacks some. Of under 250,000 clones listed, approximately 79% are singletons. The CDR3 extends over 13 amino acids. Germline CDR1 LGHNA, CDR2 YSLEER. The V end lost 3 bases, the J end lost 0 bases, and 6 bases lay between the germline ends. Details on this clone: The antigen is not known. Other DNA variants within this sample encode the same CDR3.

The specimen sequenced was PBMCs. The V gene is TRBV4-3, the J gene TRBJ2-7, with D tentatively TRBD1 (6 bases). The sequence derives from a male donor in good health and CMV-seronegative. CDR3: CASSQDSSYEQYF. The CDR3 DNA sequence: TGCGCCAGCAGCCAGGACAGCTCCTACGAGCAGTACTTC.